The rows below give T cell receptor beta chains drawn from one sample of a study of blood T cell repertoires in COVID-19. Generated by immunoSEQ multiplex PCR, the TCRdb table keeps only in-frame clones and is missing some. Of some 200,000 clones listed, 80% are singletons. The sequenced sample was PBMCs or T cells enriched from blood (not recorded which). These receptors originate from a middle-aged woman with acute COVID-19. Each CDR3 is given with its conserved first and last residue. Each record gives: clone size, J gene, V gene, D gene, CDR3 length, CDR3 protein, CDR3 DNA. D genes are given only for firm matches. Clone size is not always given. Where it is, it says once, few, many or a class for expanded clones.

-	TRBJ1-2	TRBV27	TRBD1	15	CASSLVGQGDYGYTF	TGTGCCAGCAGTCTCGTGGGACAGGGTGACTATGGCTACACCTTC
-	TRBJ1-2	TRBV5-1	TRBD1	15	CASSPGGTGVYGYTF	TGCGCCAGCAGCCCAGGGGGGACAGGAGTCTATGGCTACACCTTC
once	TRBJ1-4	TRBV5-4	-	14	CASSLGGGTEKLFF	TGTGCCAGCAGCTTGGGAGGGGGAACGGAAAAACTGTTTTTT
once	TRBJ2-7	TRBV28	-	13	CASRRQALYEQYF	TGTGCCAGCAGGCGACAGGCCCTCTACGAGCAGTACTTC
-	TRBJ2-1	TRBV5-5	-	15	CASSPSGLSYNEQFF	TGTGCCAGCAGCCCAAGCGGATTATCCTACAATGAGCAGTTCTTC
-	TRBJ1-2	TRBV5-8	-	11	CASSLGAGYTF	TGTGCCAGCAGCTTGGGGGCTGGCTACACCTTC
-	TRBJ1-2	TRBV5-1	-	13	CASSHEANYGYTF	TGCGCCAGCAGCCATGAGGCCAACTATGGCTACACCTTC
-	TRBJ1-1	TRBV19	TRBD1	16	CASSINHRQGGTEAFF	TGTGCCAGTAGTATAAACCACAGACAGGGTGGTACTGAAGCTTTCTTT
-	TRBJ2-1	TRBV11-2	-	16	CASSLVGAPSYNEQFF	TGTGCCAGCAGCTTAGTGGGGGCACCTTCCTACAATGAGCAGTTCTTC
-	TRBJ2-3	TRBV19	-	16	CASNPSPGHRTDTQYF	TGTGCCAGCAACCCCAGCCCGGGACATAGGACAGATACGCAGTATTTT
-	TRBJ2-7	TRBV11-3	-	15	CASTHSTVNPYEQYF	TGTGCCAGCACACATTCGACAGTTAATCCCTACGAGCAGTACTTC
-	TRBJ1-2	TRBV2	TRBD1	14	CASSPDRVINGYTF	TGTGCCAGCAGTCCCGACAGGGTCATCAATGGCTACACCTTC
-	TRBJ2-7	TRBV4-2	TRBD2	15	CASSQASSGSIEQYF	TGTGCCAGCAGCCAAGCGTCTAGCGGGAGTATCGAGCAGTACTTC
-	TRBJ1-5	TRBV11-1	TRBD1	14	CASSRDRGTQPQHF	TGTGCCAGCAGCCGGGACAGGGGGACTCAGCCCCAGCATTTT
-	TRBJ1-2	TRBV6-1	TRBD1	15	CASSEAGQVDYGYTF	TGTGCCAGCAGTGAAGCGGGACAGGTTGACTATGGCTACACCTTC
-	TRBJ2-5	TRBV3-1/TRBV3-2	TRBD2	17	CASSQGGLAGLQETQYF	TGTGCCAGCAGCCAAGGGGGACTAGCGGGGTTGCAAGAGACCCAGTACTTC
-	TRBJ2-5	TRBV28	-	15	CASSFLTASQETQYF	TGTGCCAGCAGTTTTTTGACAGCCTCCCAAGAGACCCAGTACTTC
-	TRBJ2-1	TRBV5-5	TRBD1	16	CASSLGDRILYNEQFF	TGTGCCAGCAGCTTGGGGGACAGGATTCTTTACAATGAGCAGTTCTTC
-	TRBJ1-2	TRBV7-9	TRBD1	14	CASSFRDRDYGYTF	TGTGCCAGCAGCTTCCGGGACAGGGACTATGGCTACACCTTC
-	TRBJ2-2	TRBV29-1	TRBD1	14	CSGTGTANTGELFF	TGCAGCGGAACCGGGACAGCGAACACCGGGGAGCTGTTTTTT
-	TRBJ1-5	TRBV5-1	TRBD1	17	CASSLTGGINSNQPQHF	TGCGCCAGCAGCTTGACAGGGGGGATTAATAGCAATCAGCCCCAGCATTTT
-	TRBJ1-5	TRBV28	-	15	CASITGGPNNQPQHF	TGTGCCAGCATCACGGGGGGGCCCAACAATCAGCCCCAGCATTTT
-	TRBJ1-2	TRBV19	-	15	CASSKVPGTHYGYTF	TGTGCCAGTAGTAAAGTCCCCGGGACACACTATGGCTACACCTTC
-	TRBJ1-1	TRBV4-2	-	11	CASSQDRVPFF	TGTGCCAGCAGCCAAGATCGAGTGCCTTTCTTT
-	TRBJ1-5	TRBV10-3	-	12	CAISEPDQPQHF	TGTGCCATCAGTGAGCCGGATCAGCCCCAGCATTTT
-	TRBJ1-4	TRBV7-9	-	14	CASSLASGAEKLFF	TGTGCCAGCAGCTTAGCGTCAGGGGCTGAAAAACTGTTTTTT
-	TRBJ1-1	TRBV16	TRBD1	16	CASSSRGQFLPTEAFF	TGTGCCAGCAGCTCCCGGGGACAGTTCCTACCAACTGAAGCTTTCTTT
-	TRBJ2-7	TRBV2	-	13	CASTVQYPYEQYF	TGTGCCAGCACGGTGCAATATCCCTACGAGCAGTACTTC
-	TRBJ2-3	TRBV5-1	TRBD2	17	CASSMSSGGGAGDTQYF	TGCGCCAGCAGCATGTCGTCTGGCGGGGGGGCGGGAGATACGCAGTATTTT
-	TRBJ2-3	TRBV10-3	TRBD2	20	CAIRADPGTSGGARPDTQYF	TGTGCCATCAGGGCTGACCCCGGGACTAGCGGGGGGGCCAGGCCAGATACGCAGTATTTT
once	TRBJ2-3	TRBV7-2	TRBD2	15	CASSLGAGGPDTQYF	TGTGCCAGCAGCTTAGGAGCGGGGGGGCCAGATACGCAGTATTTT
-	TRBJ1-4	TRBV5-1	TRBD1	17	CASSLAGTESTNEKLFF	TGCGCCAGCAGCTTGGCAGGGACAGAGTCAACTAATGAAAAACTGTTTTTT
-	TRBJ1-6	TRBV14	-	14	CASSQPDRNSPLHF	TGTGCCAGCAGCCAACCGGACAGAAACTCACCCCTCCACTTT
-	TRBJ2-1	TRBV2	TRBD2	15	CASSERLAGPNEQFF	TGTGCCAGCAGTGAACGGCTAGCGGGGCCCAATGAGCAGTTCTTC
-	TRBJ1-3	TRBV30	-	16	CAWNPLGVSSGNTIYF	TGTGCCTGGAATCCGCTGGGCGTCTCCTCTGGAAACACCATATATTTT
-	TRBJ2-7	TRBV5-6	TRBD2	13	CASSLVGRGEQYF	TGTGCCAGCAGCTTGGTAGGGAGGGGCGAGCAGTACTTC
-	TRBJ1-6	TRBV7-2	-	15	CASTESGVYNSPLHF	TGTGCCAGCACCGAATCCGGGGTTTATAATTCACCCCTCCACTTT
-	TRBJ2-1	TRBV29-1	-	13	CSVEESAYNEQFF	TGCAGCGTTGAAGAGAGCGCCTACAATGAGCAGTTCTTC
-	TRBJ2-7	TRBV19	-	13	CASSISDTGEQYF	TGTGCCAGTAGTATCTCGGACACGGGTGAGCAGTACTTC
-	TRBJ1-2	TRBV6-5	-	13	CASTLTEDYGYTF	TGTGCCAGCACTTTGACAGAGGACTATGGCTACACCTTC
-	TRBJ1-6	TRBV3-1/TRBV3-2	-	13	CASSQDTISPLHF	TGTGCCAGCAGCCAGGACACCATTTCACCCCTCCACTTT
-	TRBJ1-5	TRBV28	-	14	CASRAGGGNQPQHF	TGTGCCAGCAGGGCGGGCGGGGGCAATCAGCCCCAGCATTTT
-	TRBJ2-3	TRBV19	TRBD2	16	CASSTTRLAGTDTQYF	TGTGCCAGTAGTACGACAAGACTAGCTGGGACAGATACGCAGTATTTT